A selection of T cell receptor beta chains follows, all from one sample in a study of blood T cells in healthy people across ages. TCRdb itself ran the 5' RACE reads through MiXCR, one entry per CDR3 protein. The repertoire holds some 1.4 million distinct CDR3 sequences, with approximately 40% as singletons. Sequenced: blood. Every receptor here comes from a woman aged 18 to 35 in good health. CDR3s include the opening cysteine and the closing phenylalanine or tryptophan. Fields, in order: J gene, D gene, clone size, V gene, CDR3 DNA, CDR3 protein. D genes are given only for firm matches. A row's size may be missing; if present it is once, few, many or a size class.

TRBJ2-5,NA,NA,TRBV24-1,TGTGCCACCAGTGATCCCGACAGCCAAGAGACCCAGTACTTC,CATSDPDSQETQYF
TRBJ2-3,TRBD2,few,TRBV20-1,TGCAGTGCTAAGGGTGCTAGCGGAACCACAGATACGCAGTATTTT,CSAKGASGTTDTQYF
TRBJ2-7,TRBD2,NA,TRBV20-1,TGCAGTGCTAGTGACGCGGGGGACGAGCAGTACTTC,CSASDAGDEQYF
TRBJ1-4,NA,NA,TRBV12-3/TRBV12-4,TGTGCCAGCAGTTTTGGGGGGGCTCAGAGTGAAAAACTGTTTTTT,CASSFGGAQSEKLFF
TRBJ2-3,TRBD1,NA,TRBV27,TGTGCCAGCAGTTCCTCGGGGACAGGGGTGGGCACAGATACGCAGTATTTT,CASSSSGTGVGTDTQYF
TRBJ2-1,TRBD1,NA,TRBV24-1,TGTGCCACCAGCTTCGGACAGGGCGGTGAGCAGTTCTTC,CATSFGQGGEQFF
TRBJ1-2,NA,few,TRBV20-1,TGCAGTGCTAGAGACCCACAAAAAAAGGGAAACTATGGCTACACCTTC,CSARDPQKKGNYGYTF
TRBJ2-5,TRBD1,NA,TRBV28,TGTGCCAGCAGACCAACCGGACAGGGGACCCTTCAAGAGACCCAGTACTTC,CASRPTGQGTLQETQYF
TRBJ2-7,TRBD2,NA,TRBV6-6,TGTGCCAGCAGTCAAATCGGGACTAGCGGCTACGAGCAGTACTTC,CASSQIGTSGYEQYF
TRBJ2-3,NA,few,TRBV14,TGTGCCAGCAGCGGGCGATGGGATACGCAGTATTTT,CASSGRWDTQYF
TRBJ1-2,NA,few,TRBV4-1,TGCGCCAGCAAAAAAATAGGACAGTCTATCGGCTATGGCTACACCTTC,CASKKIGQSIGYGYTF
TRBJ2-7,NA,NA,TRBV7-2,TGTGCCAGCAGCTACAGATCCGGGACGCCCGCAGGCGAGCAGTACTTC,CASSYRSGTPAGEQYF
TRBJ2-7,NA,few,TRBV20-1,TGCAGTGCTAGAGATTCACTGCGACAGGCCACATCCTACGAGCAGTACTTC,CSARDSLRQATSYEQYF
TRBJ2-3,NA,NA,TRBV24-1,TGTGCCCCGGGTACACCAGATACGCAGTATTTT,CAPGTPDTQYF
TRBJ1-1,NA,NA,TRBV20-1,TGCAGTGCTAGTGCTGCCAGCCTAATGAACACTGAAGCTTTCTTT,CSASAASLMNTEAFF
TRBJ2-7,TRBD1,NA,TRBV12-3/TRBV12-4,TGTGCCAGCAGTTTTAGTACGGACAGGGAGAAGTACGAGCAGTACTTC,CASSFSTDREKYEQYF
TRBJ2-7,TRBD2,NA,TRBV2,TGTGCCAGCAGTGAAACCTCGGGACTAGCCTACGAGCAGTACTTC,CASSETSGLAYEQYF
TRBJ2-1,NA,NA,TRBV5-1,TGCGCCAGCAGTCCCAGGGTCTTGGGGGACAATGAGCAGTTCTTC,CASSPRVLGDNEQFF